This TCR beta chain emerged from a study of regulatory T cells in long-lasting Graves disease. Study conclusions and caveats: Persistent Graves' patients possessed reduced TCR diversity relative to recently diagnosed ones. Thyroid tissue went unexamined; only peripheral blood was analyzed. Newly diagnosed disease favored TRBV20-1 and TRBJ2-1 over persistent disease.

Germline loops: CDR1 SGHAT, CDR2 FQNNGV. V lost 5 bases, J lost 7 bases, and 10 bases lay in between. The CDR3 has 12 amino acids. The sample's time point: persistent/refractory GD, antithyroid drugs over 5 years with positive TRAb. From RNA extracted from PBMCs, the TCR library was made. Library construction for TCR beta used iRepertoire HTBI primers and Arm-PCR of CDR3 regions. One entry per CDR3 protein results from TCRdb running MiXCR on the multiplex PCR reads. The sample includes some 420,000 distinct CDR3 sequences, approximately 22% of them seen just once. Points on this clonotype: Its antigen is not identified.

The genes are TRBV11-2 and TRBJ2-3; D is uncertain. The sequenced sample was peripheral blood mononuclear cells (PBMCs), obtained when the disease was refractory, from a patient treated with antithyroid drugs. This clonotype originated in a female donor with Graves disease. For the CDR3, the DNA is TGTGCCAGCAGCCTTTCGGTAAATACGCAGTATTTT. The encoded protein is CASSLSVNTQYF.